This T cell receptor beta chain was retrieved from a study of control samples from healthy donors and cancer patients. Sequencing was performed with immunoSEQ multiplex PCR; in TCRdb, only in-frame clones are kept and a portion is missing. The data contain under 50,000 clones, 70% to 90% of them singletons. V was clipped by 6 bases and J by 5 bases, with 10 bases between them. CDR3 length: 13 residues. This rearrangement joins TRBV12-3 or TRBV12-4 to TRBJ1-4; no reliable D call. The sequence was obtained from a woman aged 60-70 years with lung cancer. Sequencing input: PBMCs. For the CDR3, the DNA is TGTGCCAGCAGGACGGAAAACAATGAAAAACTGTTTTTT. As protein: CASRTENNEKLFF.